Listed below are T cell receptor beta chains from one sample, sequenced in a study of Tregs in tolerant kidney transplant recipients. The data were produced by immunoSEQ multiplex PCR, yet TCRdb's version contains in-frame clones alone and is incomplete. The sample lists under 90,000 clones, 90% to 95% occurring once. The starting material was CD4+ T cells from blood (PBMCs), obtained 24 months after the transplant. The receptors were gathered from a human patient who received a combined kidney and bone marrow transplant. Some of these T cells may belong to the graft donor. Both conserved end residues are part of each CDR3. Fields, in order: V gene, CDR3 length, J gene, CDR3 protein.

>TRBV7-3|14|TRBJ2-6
CASRPGAGANVLTF
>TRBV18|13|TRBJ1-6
CASSPLANSPLHF
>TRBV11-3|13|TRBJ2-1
CASSLVSGSRGFF
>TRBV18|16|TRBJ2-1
CASSPPGTKAYNEQFF
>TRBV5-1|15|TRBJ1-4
CASSLAGTGREKLFF
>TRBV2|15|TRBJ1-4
CASRETGKANEKLFF
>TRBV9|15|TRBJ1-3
CASSSRLVSGNTIYF
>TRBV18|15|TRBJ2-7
CASSPAGDRESEQYF
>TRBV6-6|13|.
CASRLAGAYEQYF
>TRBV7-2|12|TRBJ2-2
CASSTHTGELFF
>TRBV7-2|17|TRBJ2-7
CASSLRTAGQGSYEQYF
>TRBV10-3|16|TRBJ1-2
CAISDSRQGSDYGYTF
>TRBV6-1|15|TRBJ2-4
CASRIPGQEKNIQYF
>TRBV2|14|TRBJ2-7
CASTRTSWSHEQYF
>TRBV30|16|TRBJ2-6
CAWSATQVSGANVLTF
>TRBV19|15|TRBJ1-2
CASSIWGPAGYGYTF
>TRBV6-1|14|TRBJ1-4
CASSEGPVNEKLFF
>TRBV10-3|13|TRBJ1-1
CAIMGGARNEAFF
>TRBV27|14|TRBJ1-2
CASSKDSTNYGYTF
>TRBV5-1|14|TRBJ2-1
CASSLGDNYNEQFF
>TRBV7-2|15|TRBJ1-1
CASSRGSSTGTEAFF
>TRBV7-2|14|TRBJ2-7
CASSFTQGLGEQYF
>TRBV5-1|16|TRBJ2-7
CASSRGLAGFSYEQYF
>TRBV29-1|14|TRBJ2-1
CSVSTSGGVDEQFF
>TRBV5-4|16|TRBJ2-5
CASSLARGGLQETQYF
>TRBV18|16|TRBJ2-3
CASSPLWVRAADTQYF
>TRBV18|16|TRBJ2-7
CASSINRDRVSYEQYF
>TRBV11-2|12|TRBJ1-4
CASRRRGEKLFF
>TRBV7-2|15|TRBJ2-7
CASRGPGTGINEQYF
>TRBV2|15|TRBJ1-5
CASRWGRQGGQPQHF
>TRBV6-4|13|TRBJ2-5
CASSVQGQETQYF
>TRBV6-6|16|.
CASRHMQGLYTGELFF
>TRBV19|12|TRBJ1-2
CASSKGNYGYTF
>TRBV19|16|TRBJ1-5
CASSIDKRRGNQPQHF
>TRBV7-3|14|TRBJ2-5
CASSVSGDQETQYF
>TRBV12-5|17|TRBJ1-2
CASGLSRGSGYNYGYTF
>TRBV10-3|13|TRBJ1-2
CAISELGLYGYTF
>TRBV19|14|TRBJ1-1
CASSADRVNTEAFF
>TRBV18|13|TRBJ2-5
CASSPLNRETQYF
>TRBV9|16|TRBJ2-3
CASSVAIRGDTDTQYF
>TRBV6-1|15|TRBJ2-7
CASSTHRDSAYEQYF
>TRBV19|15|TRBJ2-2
CASRPRQGLIGELFF
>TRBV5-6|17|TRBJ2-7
CASSLAWGQGASYEQYF
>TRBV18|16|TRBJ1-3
CASSHSLLSSGNTIYF
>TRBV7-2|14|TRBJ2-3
CASTRTSATDTQYF
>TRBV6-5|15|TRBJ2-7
CASSRDRGRGYEQYF
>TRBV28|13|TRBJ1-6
CASTLFASSPLHF
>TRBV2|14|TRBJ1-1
CASSGQGMNTEAFF
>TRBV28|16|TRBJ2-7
CASSSQKTGVAYEQYF
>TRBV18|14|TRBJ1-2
CASSPEGQGSGYTF
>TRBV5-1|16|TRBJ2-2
CASSPMTGTNTGELFF